The 16 T cell receptor beta chains in this list originate from one sample, sequenced in a study of blood T cell repertoires in COVID-19. Method: immunoSEQ multiplex PCR; TCRdb's copy keeps in-frame clones and lacks some. Of about 120,000 clones listed, about nine tenths are singletons. Source material: peripheral blood. The receptors stem from a woman aged 65 to 85 with acute or convalescent COVID-19.

The chain has TRBV6-5 and TRBJ1-3; no definite D call. The CDR3 has 12 amino acids. Germline assignment: CDR1 MNHEY and CDR2 SVGAGI. Between the trimmed V and J ends, which lost 4 bases and 5 bases, there was a span of 6 bases. CDR3 coding DNA: TGTGCCAGCAGTTCAACTCGAAACACCATATATTTT. It is translated as CASSSTRNTIYF.

In nucleotides, the CDR3 is TGTGCCAGCTGTAGGGACACAGATAATTCACCCCTCCACTTT. Translation: CASCRDTDNSPLHF. This rearrangement joins TRBV18 to TRBJ1-6; perhaps TRBD1 as D (6 bases). The CDR3 is made up of 14 amino acids. V lost 7 bases to trimming and J lost 5 bases, with 12 bases between them. CDR1 is KGHSH and CDR2 is LQKENI in the germline V gene. The whole variable domain, remainder taken from reference TRBV18 and TRBJ1-6, is NAGVMQNPRHLVRRRGQEARLRCSPMKGHSHVYWYRQLPEEGLKFMVYLQKENIIDESGMPKERFSAEFPKEGPSILRIQQVVRGDSAAYFCASCRDTDNSPLHFGNGTRLTVT.

The J gene is TRBJ2-1, the V gene TRBV30, with 8 bases aligning to TRBD2. The CDR3 has 12 amino acids. Germline loops: CDR1 GTSNPN, CDR2 SVGIG (reference sequence). The CDR3 DNA is TGTGCGGGCGGGGGGAGTTACAATGAGCAGTTCTTC. Translating it yields CAGGGSYNEQFF.

CDR3 region: CASSSLPGLAGEETQYF. CDR3 coding DNA: TGTGCCAGCAGTTCCCTCCCGGGACTAGCGGGGGAAGAGACCCAGTACTTC. This chain joins TRBV6-2 or TRBV6-3 and TRBJ2-5, with TRBD2 identical over 14 bases. The trim removed 4 bases at V and 3 bases at J, leaving 7 bases unmatched. The CDR3 has 17 residues. The germline V gene encodes CDR1 MNHEY and CDR2 SVGEGT.

CDR3 coding DNA: TGTGCCAGCAGTGTCCCCTCACCGGGACAGAGCTCTGGGGCCAACGTCCTGACTTTC. It encodes CASSVPSPGQSSGANVLTF. The V call is TRBV6-4, the J call TRBJ2-6; 7 bases agree with TRBD1. Germline CDR1 MRHNA, CDR2 SNTAGT. CDR3 length equals 19 residues. The V gene end was trimmed by 4 bases and the J gene end by 0 bases; junction bases not matched to a gene: 12.

J is TRBJ1-6 and V is TRBV6-1; 10 nucleotides agree with TRBD1. The CDR3 consists of 15 residues. CDR1 is MNHNS and CDR2 is SASEGT in the germline V gene. J gave up 10 bases and V 1 base, and 4 bases lay outside the gene matches. CDR3 nucleotide sequence: TGTGCCAGCAGTGAAGTGGGACAGGGGAGGTCACCCCTCCACTTT. As protein: CASSEVGQGRSPLHF.

The chain has TRBV10-3 and TRBJ2-1, with 14 bases that match TRBD2. The germline CDR1 and CDR2 sequences are ENHRY and SYGVKD. V dropped 10 bases and J dropped 0; count of bases not matched to a gene: 5. The CDR3 totals 16 residues. As DNA, the CDR3 is TGTGCCACCACCGGGACTAGCGGGAGCTCCTACAATGAGCAGTTCTTC. Translated: CATTGTSGSSYNEQFF.

The chain joins TRBV9 to TRBJ2-2; 7 nucleotides line up with TRBD2. The CDR3 covers 14 residues. Germline trimming cut 0 bases from V and 6 bases from J; bases unmatched to any gene: 2. The germline CDR1 and CDR2 sequences are SGDLS and YYNGEE. CDR3 residues: CASSVELAPGELFF. For the CDR3, the DNA is TGTGCCAGCAGCGTAGAACTAGCGCCCGGGGAGCTGTTTTTT.

This clone was counted a single time. The V call is TRBV6-4, the J call TRBJ1-1; TRBD1 matches at 9 bases. Germline CDR1 is MRHNA and CDR2 is SNTAGT. Trimming took 6 bases from V and 5 from J; bases not matched to a gene: 10. The CDR3 runs to 15 residues. CDR3 in amino acids: CASRETGGGRTEAFF. CDR3 bases: TGTGCCAGCAGGGAGACAGGGGGTGGAAGGACTGAAGCTTTCTTT.

The J gene is TRBJ2-2, the V gene TRBV5-4; no reliable D call. Deletions cut 3 bases from V and 4 bases from J, with 16 bases between. The length of the CDR3 is 16 residues. Germline CDR1 is SGHNT and CDR2 is YYREEE (reference sequence). Here the CDR3 reads CASSSPIGERTGELFF. In DNA form, the CDR3 reads TGTGCCAGCAGCTCCCCTATTGGAGAACGCACCGGGGAGCTGTTTTTT.

The V call is TRBV4-1, the J call TRBJ1-5; D is possibly TRBD1 (5 bases). V shed 3 bases and J shed 5 bases, with 11 bases lying between them. Germline V gives CDR1 MGHRA, CDR2 YSYEKL. This CDR3 has 14 residues. CDR3: CASSHPDRDQPQHF. The CDR3 nucleotides are TGCGCCAGCAGCCACCCCGACAGAGATCAGCCCCAGCATTTT.

In this sample, this clone turned up a few times. V is TRBV5-5 and J is TRBJ1-5; a weak D match, TRBD1 (5 bases). CDR1 SGHKS and CDR2 YYEKEE come from the germline V gene (reference sequence). CDR3 length: 17 residues. V shed 2 bases and J shed 0 bases, with 15 bases lying between them. The DNA of the CDR3 is TGTGCCAGCAGCTTAGGACATTCCGATTATAGCAATCAGCCCCAGCATTTT. Protein sequence: CASSLGHSDYSNQPQHF.

The rearrangement links TRBV6-6 to TRBJ1-1; D remains unclear. The germline gives CDR1 MNHNY, CDR2 SVGAGI (reference sequence). Trimming took 2 bases from V and 3 from J, leaving 10 bases between them. The CDR3 contains 14 residues. The CDR3 sequence: CASSYVTGYTEAFF. The DNA for the CDR3 is TGTGCCAGCAGTTACGTTACGGGGTACACTGAAGCTTTCTTT.

This chain uses TRBV2 with TRBJ1-1, with 7 bases lining up with TRBD1. The junction had 1 base not matched to a gene; V was cut back by 5 bases and J by 1 base. This CDR3 contains 13 residues. Germline-derived CDR1 and CDR2 are SNHLY and FYNNEI. The CDR3, as DNA: TGTGCCAGCAGTCGACAGGGGAACACTGAAGCTTTCTTT. This translates into CASSRQGNTEAFF.

This chain joins TRBV2 and TRBJ1-5; 8 nucleotides line up with TRBD1. The CDR3 length is 17 residues. The germline CDR1 and CDR2 sequences are SNHLY and FYNNEI. The junction had 8 bases not matched to a gene; V was cut back by 2 bases and J by 2 bases. The CDR3 spells CASSERGTGRGNQPQHF. CDR3 bases: TGTGCCAGCAGTGAAAGGGGGACAGGCCGGGGCAATCAGCCCCAGCATTTT.

The chain recombines TRBV28 with TRBJ1-5, with 7 bases identical to TRBD1. The germline CDR1 and CDR2 sequences are MDHEN and SYDVKM. Germline trimming cut 5 bases from V and 7 bases from J; bases unmatched to any gene: 8. The CDR3 spans 14 residues. The CDR3 DNA follows: TGTGCCAGCAGTATTACAGGGGATTGGCAGCCCCAGCATTTT. Its protein product is CASSITGDWQPQHF.